A single sample is the source of the 26 T cell receptor beta chains below, sequenced in a study of shared clonotypes between healthy human individuals. Profiling relied on immunoSEQ multiplex PCR, and the TCRdb table lists in-frame clones only, not all of them. Of millions of clones listed, roughly 95% were seen once; the top ten hold 0.85% to 1.3%. Naive CD8 cells were CD45RO-negative, positively selected for CCR7, excluding terminally differentiated effector memory CD45RA+ cells. The specimen sequenced was naive CD8+ T cells sorted from blood. The origin of the receptors is a man aged 18 to 29 in good health.

This clone was picked up one time. The J gene is TRBJ2-5, the V gene TRBV5-6; 10 nucleotides agree with TRBD1. V was clipped by 4 bases and J by 4 bases; unmatched bases: 13. The CDR3 is 17 residues long. Germline V lookup: CDR1 SGHDT, CDR2 YYEEEE. The CDR3 region has the DNA TGTGCCAGCAGCGCCGGGACAGGGGCAATATTCATAGAGACCCAGTACTTC. Encoded protein: CASSAGTGAIFIETQYF.

This chain uses TRBV7-9 with TRBJ1-5; D is perhaps TRBD1 (5 bases). The V end lost 5 bases, the J end lost 6 bases, and 17 bases lay between the germline ends. CDR1 SEHNR and CDR2 FQNEAQ come from the germline V gene (reference sequence). The CDR3 has 15 residues. The CDR3 nucleotides are TGTGCCAGCAGCGACTCACAGGTCTCAGGTCAGCCCCAGCATTTT. This gives the protein CASSDSQVSGQPQHF.

This chain links TRBV9 with TRBJ2-3; D not certain. CDR3 length: 15 residues. V gave up 0 bases and J gave up 2 bases, with 10 bases separating them. The germline CDR1 and CDR2 sequences are SGDLS and YYNGEE. The chain's CDR3 is CASSVGAADTDTQYF. DNA of the CDR3: TGTGCCAGCAGCGTAGGGGCGGCGGACACAGATACGCAGTATTTT.

Turning to this clone: Within the sample, other DNA sequences also encode this same CDR3. V gene TRBV4-1 combines with J gene TRBJ2-7; D gene unclear. This CDR3 spans 13 amino acids. V lost 3 bases to trimming and J lost 0 bases, with 6 bases between them. CDR1 is MGHRA, CDR2 YSYEKL, per germline. Written as DNA, the CDR3 is TGCGCCAGCAGCCAGGTGGCCTCCTACGAGCAGTACTTC. This sequence encodes CASSQVASYEQYF.

This chain links TRBV7-9 with TRBJ1-1; no definite D call. The CDR3 is 15 residues long. Germline CDR1 is SEHNR and CDR2 is FQNEAQ (reference sequence). The V gene lost 5 bases and the J gene lost 1 base, with 14 bases spanning the gap. CDR3 nucleotide sequence: TGTGCCAGCAGCCCCCCGCCGGCCCCGAACACTGAAGCTTTCTTT. Protein product: CASSPPPAPNTEAFF.

V and J are TRBV27 and TRBJ2-3, with D possibly matching TRBD2 (6 bases). The CDR3 spans 15 residues. Trimming cost V 5 bases and J 2 bases, with 14 bases left between them. Germline V lookup: CDR1 MNHEY, CDR2 SMNVEV (reference sequence). The CDR3 reads CASSQEGTSTDTQYF. As DNA, the CDR3 is TGTGCCAGCAGTCAGGAGGGGACCTCCACAGATACGCAGTATTTT.

The rearrangement uses TRBV7-6 and TRBJ2-3; 11 nucleotides align to TRBD2. The CDR3 has 17 amino acids. V trimming: 0 bases; J trimming: 1 base; junction bases outside the gene matches: 3. Germline V gene data show CDR1 as SGHVS and CDR2 as FNYEAQ. For the CDR3, the DNA is TGTGCCAGCAGCTTAGCTCCGACTAGCGGGGGCACAGATACGCAGTATTTT. Amino acids: CASSLAPTSGGTDTQYF. Looking up the rest from reference TRBV7-6 and TRBJ2-3 gives the full variable domain: GAGVSQSPRYKVTKRGQDVALRCDPISGHVSLYWYRQALGQGPEFLTYFNYEAQQDKSGLPNDRFSAERPEGSISTLTIQRTEQRDSAMYRCASSLAPTSGGTDTQYFGPGTRLTVL.

This chain connects TRBV2 to TRBJ2-5; 10 nucleotides line up with TRBD1. J gave up 4 bases and V 6 bases, and 8 bases lay outside the gene matches. Germline assignment: CDR1 SNHLY and CDR2 FYNNEI. This CDR3 comprises 15 residues. The chain's CDR3 is CASSAGQGTPETQYF. The CDR3 nucleotides read TGTGCCAGCAGCGCGGGACAGGGGACACCAGAGACCCAGTACTTC. The full variable domain, with the rest looked up from reference TRBV2 and TRBJ2-5, is EPEVTQTPSHQVTQMGQEVILRCVPISNHLYFYWYRQILGQKVEFLVSFYNNEISEKSEIFDDQFSVERPDGSNFTLKIRSTKLEDSAMYFCASSAGQGTPETQYFGPGTRLLVL.

This clone was seen once. The CDR3 is CATSIGQAYEQYF. As DNA, the CDR3 is TGTGCCACCAGCATTGGACAAGCCTACGAGCAGTACTTC. The gene calls are TRBV15 and TRBJ2-7; D perhaps matches TRBD1 (5 bases). The V end lost 4 bases, the J end lost 2 bases, and 9 bases lay between the germline ends. The CDR3 spans 13 residues. In germline, CDR1 is LNHNV, CDR2 YYDKDF (reference sequence). Full variable domain (remainder filled in from reference TRBV15 and TRBJ2-7): DAMVIQNPRYQVTQFGKPVTLSCSQTLNHNVMYWYQQKSSQAPKLLFHYYDKDFNNEADTPDNFQSRRPNTSFCFLDIRSPGLGDTAMYLCATSIGQAYEQYFGPGTRLTVT.

The rearrangement links TRBV4-1 to TRBJ2-7; a possible D gene is TRBD2 (6 bases). Germline loops: CDR1 MGHRA, CDR2 YSYEKL. The CDR3 length is 15 residues. V was clipped by 3 bases and J by 0 bases, with 12 bases between them. The CDR3 here is CASSHDYGGSYEQYF. The CDR3 DNA reads TGCGCCAGCAGCCACGATTACGGGGGCTCCTACGAGCAGTACTTC.

The chain couples TRBV7-9 to TRBJ2-7; 7 nucleotides match TRBD2. J gave up 4 bases and V 4 bases, and 7 bases lay outside the gene matches. CDR3 size: 14 residues. Germline V gives CDR1 SEHNR, CDR2 FQNEAQ (reference sequence). CDR3 bases: TGTGCCAGCAGCTCACCGGGACTAAGTTACGAGCAGTACTTC. Translation gives CASSSPGLSYEQYF.

The J gene is TRBJ2-7, the V gene TRBV29-1; 7 bases line up with TRBD2. The V segment lost 1 base and the J segment 3 bases; nucleotides outside the gene matches: 12. CDR3 length: 16 amino acids. In germline, CDR1 is SQVTM, CDR2 ANQGSEA. The CDR3: CSVEVSSGATFYEQYF. In nucleotides, the CDR3 is TGCAGCGTTGAAGTTTCTAGCGGAGCCACCTTCTACGAGCAGTACTTC.

This chain links TRBV4-1 with TRBJ2-3; D gene ambiguous. The V gene's germline CDR1 is MGHRA and CDR2 YSYEKL. V lost 3 bases and J lost 5, with 6 bases in between. The CDR3 totals 12 residues. Here the CDR3 DNA reads TGCGCCAGCAGCCACCCGCTAGATACGCAGTATTTT. Translating gives CASSHPLDTQYF.

The rearrangement uses TRBV10-3 and TRBJ2-1; perhaps TRBD2 as D (7 bases). This CDR3 contains 15 residues. The germline V gene encodes CDR1 ENHRY and CDR2 SYGVKD. V dropped 3 bases and J dropped 10 bases, with 19 bases sitting between them. The CDR3 loop is CAISDFPSRGGEQFF. Written as DNA, the CDR3 is TGTGCCATCAGTGATTTCCCCTCGAGGGGGGGGGAGCAGTTCTTC.

This rearrangement joins TRBV19 to TRBJ2-3; 12 positions agree with TRBD2. Germline assignment: CDR1 LNHDA and CDR2 SQIVND (reference sequence). The CDR3 spans 16 residues. After removal of 6 bases from V and 5 bases from J, the junction contained 9 bases not matched to a gene. CDR3 DNA sequence: TGTGCCAGTAGCGCCGGACTAGCGGGACTGGGAGATACGCAGTATTTT. It yields the protein CASSAGLAGLGDTQYF.

The V and J genes are TRBV4-1 and TRBJ2-5; D possibly corresponds to TRBD1 (6 bases). This CDR3 contains 16 residues. Germline V gene lookup returns CDR1 MGHRA and CDR2 YSYEKL. The V gene lost 4 bases and the J gene lost 1 base, with 16 bases spanning the gap. CDR3 bases: TGCGCCAGCAGCCCAGATTGGGACATACCCCAAGAGACCCAGTACTTC. It encodes CASSPDWDIPQETQYF.

The chain combines TRBV7-6 with TRBJ2-7; D may be TRBD2 (6 bases). The germline gives CDR1 SGHVS, CDR2 FNYEAQ. This CDR3 has 14 residues. V dropped 6 bases and J dropped 3 bases, with 15 bases sitting between them. The CDR3 DNA reads TGTGCCAGCAGTACCGGGACTCGCTACTACGAGCAGTACTTC. Its protein is CASSTGTRYYEQYF.

The chain combines TRBV25-1 with TRBJ1-5, with D possibly matching TRBD1 (5 bases). There are 15 residues in the CDR3. Germline lookup yields CDR1 MGHDK and CDR2 SYGVNS. Trimming took 2 bases from V and 0 from J, leaving 8 bases between them. The CDR3 DNA reads TGTGCCAGCAGTGAAGAAGACAGTAGCAATCAGCCCCAGCATTTT. This encodes CASSEEDSSNQPQHF. The variable domain in full, completed from reference TRBV25-1 and TRBJ1-5, reads EADIYQTPRYLVIGTGKKITLECSQTMGHDKMYWYQQDPGMELHLIHYSYGVNSTEKGDLSSESTVSRIRTEHFPLTLESARPSHTSQYLCASSEEDSSNQPQHFGDGTRLSIL.

The genes are TRBV4-1 and TRBJ2-7, with 9 bases aligning to TRBD1. Germline lookup yields CDR1 MGHRA and CDR2 YSYEKL. This CDR3 is built from 16 residues. V gave up 0 bases and J gave up 2 bases; unmatched junction bases: 5. The CDR3 sequence is CASSQDGTGRTYEQYF. The CDR3 bases are TGCGCCAGCAGCCAAGATGGGACAGGGCGGACCTACGAGCAGTACTTC.

The chain is built from TRBV27 and TRBJ1-1; D perhaps matches TRBD1 (6 bases). Trimming removed 3 bases from V and 7 bases from J, with 12 bases in between. This CDR3 is 13 amino acids long. Per germline, CDR1 MNHEY and CDR2 SMNVEV (reference sequence). CDR3 amino acids: CASSFAGTLEAFF. The CDR3 DNA sequence: TGTGCCAGCAGTTTCGCCGGGACACTTGAAGCTTTCTTT.

This rearrangement joins TRBV10-3 to TRBJ1-1; D not resolved. The CDR3 length is 14 residues. Deletions cut 6 bases from V and 5 bases from J, with 16 bases between. CDR1 and CDR2 from the germline V gene are ENHRY and SYGVKD. The CDR3 nucleotides are TGTGCCATCAGCCCGGTGGATCTTAGGACTGAAGCTTTCTTT. Amino acid sequence: CAISPVDLRTEAFF.

This chain links TRBV30 with TRBJ1-4, with D unclear. The V gene's germline CDR1 is GTSNPN and CDR2 SVGIG (reference sequence). Trimming left V 3 bases short and J 6 bases short, with 11 bases between. The CDR3 runs 13 residues. The CDR3 DNA is TGTGCCTGGAGGCCCGGCCACTATGAAAAACTGTTTTTT. Protein: CAWRPGHYEKLFF.

The chain carries TRBV4-1 and TRBJ1-1; 7 nucleotides line up with TRBD1. CDR1 MGHRA and CDR2 YSYEKL come from the germline V gene. The CDR3 loop spans 12 amino acids. V lost 8 bases, J lost 10 bases, and 10 bases stayed unmatched. The CDR3: CASGMTGYGAFF. The CDR3 bases are TGCGCCAGCGGAATGACAGGGTACGGAGCTTTCTTT.

Comment on this clone: The same CDR3 arises from other DNA sequences in this sample as well. The chain recombines TRBV30 with TRBJ2-7; D remains ambiguous. The CDR3 is 11 amino acids. Trimming pared 2 bases from V and 0 bases from J, leaving 2 bases between. Germline V gene lookup returns CDR1 GTSNPN and CDR2 SVGIG (reference sequence). The CDR3 sequence: CAWSHSYEQYF. In DNA form, the CDR3 reads TGTGCCTGGAGTCACTCCTACGAGCAGTACTTC.

J is TRBJ2-1 and V is TRBV5-4, with TRBD2 as a possible D gene (5 bases). In germline, CDR1 is SGHNT, CDR2 YYREEE (reference sequence). V lost 9 bases and J lost 1, with 11 bases in between. The CDR3 totals 13 residues. DNA of the CDR3: TGTGCCACCAAGACTATATCCTACAATGAGCAGTTCTTC. It yields the protein CATKTISYNEQFF.

The chain is built from TRBV30 and TRBJ2-2; no clear D gene. CDR3 length: 13 amino acids. V dropped 0 bases and J dropped 6 bases, with 8 bases sitting between them. Germline CDR1 reads GTSNPN; CDR2 reads SVGIG (reference sequence). The CDR3 protein is CAWSVLVAGELFF. In DNA, the CDR3 is TGTGCCTGGAGTGTGCTAGTGGCCGGGGAGCTGTTTTTT.